This TCR beta chain was sequenced in a study of T cell changes during pregnancy in multiple sclerosis. Per germline, CDR1 LNHDA and CDR2 SQIVND (reference sequence). V lost 5 bases and J 5 bases, leaving 9 bases between the germline ends. The CDR3 is 12 amino acids. Using immunoSEQ multiplex PCR, the repertoire was profiled, and TCRdb retains in-frame clones only, with some absent. This table holds 60,000 to 70,000 clones, 91% found once. The receptor was isolated from a female donor in good health, enrolled as a control in a pregnancy study. The chain has TRBV19 and TRBJ1-1, with D perhaps matching TRBD1 (5 bases). This material consisted of peripheral blood, taken in the third trimester of pregnancy. Here the CDR3 reads CASSSQGTEAFF. The DNA for the CDR3 is TGTGCCAGTAGTTCTCAGGGAACTGAAGCTTTCTTT.